The clone carrying this T cell receptor beta chain was seen repeatedly, ten times or more. Its antigen is still unknown. V was trimmed by 3 bases and J by 1 base, leaving 9 bases between them. The CDR3 contains 14 residues. This specimen comes from a study of naive and memory T cell subsets. Study-level points and caveats: This RNA-based method may be sensitive to activation-related transcript changes.

Treatment reported: skin biopsy from PPD injection site in Mantoux-positive individual. A UMI-containing oligonucleotide was joined by 3' ligation to the TCR cDNA template. Cells were not sorted; total RNA input targeted roughly 1 to 1,100 ng. Amplification of ligated cDNA took four PCR rounds with SP2 and nested alpha and beta constant primers. Each CDR3 protein is one row after TCRdb ran MiXCR on the UMI-ligation and nested PCR reads. The sample records 11,000 to 15,000 distinct CDR3 sequences, more than 4% being singletons. The chain carries TRBV12-3 or TRBV12-4 and TRBJ1-1, with D hard to call. This receptor was obtained from an adult in good health. This specimen consisted of skin, obtained from a tuberculin skin test site. CDR3 loop: CASSFRLGNTEAFF. The DNA for the CDR3 is TGTGCCAGCAGTTTTAGGCTGGGGAACACTGAAGCTTTCTTT.